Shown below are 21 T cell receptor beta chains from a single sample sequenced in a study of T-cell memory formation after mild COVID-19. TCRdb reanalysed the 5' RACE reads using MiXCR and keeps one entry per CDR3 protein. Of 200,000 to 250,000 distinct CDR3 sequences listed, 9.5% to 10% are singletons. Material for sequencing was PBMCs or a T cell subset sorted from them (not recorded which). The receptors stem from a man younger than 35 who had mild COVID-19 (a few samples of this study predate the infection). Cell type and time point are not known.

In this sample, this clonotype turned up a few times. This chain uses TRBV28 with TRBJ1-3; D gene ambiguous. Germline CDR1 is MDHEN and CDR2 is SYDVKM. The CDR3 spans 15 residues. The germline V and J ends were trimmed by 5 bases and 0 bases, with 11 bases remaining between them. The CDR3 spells CASSAGTTSGNTIYF. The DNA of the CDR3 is TGTGCCAGCAGTGCCGGTACGACCTCTGGAAACACCATATATTTT.

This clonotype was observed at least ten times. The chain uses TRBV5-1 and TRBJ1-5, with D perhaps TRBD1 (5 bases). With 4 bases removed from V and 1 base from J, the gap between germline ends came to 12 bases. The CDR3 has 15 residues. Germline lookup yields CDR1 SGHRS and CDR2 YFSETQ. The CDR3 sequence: CASSAFWGSNQPQHF. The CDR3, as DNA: TGCGCCAGCAGCGCGTTTTGGGGCAGCAATCAGCCCCAGCATTTT. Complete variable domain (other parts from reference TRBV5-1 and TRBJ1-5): KAGVTQTPRYLIKTRGQQVTLSCSPISGHRSVSWYQQTPGQGLQFLFEYFSETQRNKGNFPGRFSGRQFSNSRSEMNVSTLELGDSALYLCASSAFWGSNQPQHFGDGTRLSIL.

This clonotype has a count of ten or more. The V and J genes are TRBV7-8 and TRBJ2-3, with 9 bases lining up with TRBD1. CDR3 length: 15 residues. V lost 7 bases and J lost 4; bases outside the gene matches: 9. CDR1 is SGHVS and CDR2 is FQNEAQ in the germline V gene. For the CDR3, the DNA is TGTGCCAGCACCCAGGACAGGGGACACGCAGATACGCAGTATTTT. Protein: CASTQDRGHADTQYF.

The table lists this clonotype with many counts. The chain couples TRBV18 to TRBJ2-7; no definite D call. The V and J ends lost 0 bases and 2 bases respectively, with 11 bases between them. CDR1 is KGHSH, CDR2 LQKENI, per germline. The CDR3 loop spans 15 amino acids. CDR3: CASSPPSLGPYEQYF. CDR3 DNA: TGTGCCAGCTCACCACCGAGTCTGGGTCCCTACGAGCAGTACTTC. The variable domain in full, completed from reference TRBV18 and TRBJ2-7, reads NAGVMQNPRHLVRRRGQEARLRCSPMKGHSHVYWYRQLPEEGLKFMVYLQKENIIDESGMPKERFSAEFPKEGPSILRIQQVVRGDSAAYFCASSPPSLGPYEQYFGPGTRLTVT.

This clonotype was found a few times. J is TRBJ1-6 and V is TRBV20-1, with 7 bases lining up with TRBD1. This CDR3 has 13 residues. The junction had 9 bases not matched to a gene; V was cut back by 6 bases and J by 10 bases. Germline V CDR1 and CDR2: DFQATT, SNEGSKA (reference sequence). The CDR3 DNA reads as TGCAGTGCCGCCAGGGACAGTTCCTCACCCCTCCACTTT. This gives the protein CSAARDSSSPLHF.

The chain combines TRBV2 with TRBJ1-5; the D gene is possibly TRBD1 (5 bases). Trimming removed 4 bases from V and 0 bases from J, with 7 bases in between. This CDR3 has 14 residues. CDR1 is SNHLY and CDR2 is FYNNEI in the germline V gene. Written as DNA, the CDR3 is TGTGCCAGCAGTGGACAGACTAGCAATCAGCCCCAGCATTTT. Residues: CASSGQTSNQPQHF. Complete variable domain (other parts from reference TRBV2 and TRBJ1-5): EPEVTQTPSHQVTQMGQEVILRCVPISNHLYFYWYRQILGQKVEFLVSFYNNEISEKSEIFDDQFSVERPDGSNFTLKIRSTKLEDSAMYFCASSGQTSNQPQHFGDGTRLSIL.

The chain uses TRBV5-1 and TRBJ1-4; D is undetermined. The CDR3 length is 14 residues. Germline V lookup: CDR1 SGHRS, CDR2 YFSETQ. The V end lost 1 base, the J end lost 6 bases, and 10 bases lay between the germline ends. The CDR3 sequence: CASSLRGNHEKLFF. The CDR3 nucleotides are TGCGCCAGCAGCTTGAGAGGGAACCATGAAAAACTGTTTTTT.

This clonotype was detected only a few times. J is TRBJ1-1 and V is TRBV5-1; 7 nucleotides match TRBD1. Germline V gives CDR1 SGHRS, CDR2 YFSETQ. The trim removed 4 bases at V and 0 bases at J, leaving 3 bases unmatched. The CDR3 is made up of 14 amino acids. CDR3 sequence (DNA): TGCGCCAGCAGCAAGGGACAGTTGAACACTGAAGCTTTCTTT. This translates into CASSKGQLNTEAFF.

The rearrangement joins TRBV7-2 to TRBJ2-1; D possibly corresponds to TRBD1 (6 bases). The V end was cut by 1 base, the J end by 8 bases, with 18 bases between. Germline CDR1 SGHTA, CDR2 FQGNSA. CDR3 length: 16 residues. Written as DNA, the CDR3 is TGTGCCAGCAGCTTAGTACGGTACAGGGTAGAGGATGAGCAGTTCTTC. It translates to CASSLVRYRVEDEQFF. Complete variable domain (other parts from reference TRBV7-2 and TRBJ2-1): GAGVSQSPSNKVTEKGKDVELRCDPISGHTALYWYRQSLGQGLEFLIYFQGNSAPDKSGLPSDRFSAERTGGSVSTLTIQRTQQEDSAVYLCASSLVRYRVEDEQFFGPGTRLTVL.

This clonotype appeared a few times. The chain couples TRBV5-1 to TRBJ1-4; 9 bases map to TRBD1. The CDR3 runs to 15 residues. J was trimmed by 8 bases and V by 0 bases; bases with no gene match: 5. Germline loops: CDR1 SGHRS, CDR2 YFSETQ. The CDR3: CASSLVGTGREKLFF. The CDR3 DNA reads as TGCGCCAGCAGCTTGGTAGGGACAGGGAGAGAAAAACTGTTTTTT.

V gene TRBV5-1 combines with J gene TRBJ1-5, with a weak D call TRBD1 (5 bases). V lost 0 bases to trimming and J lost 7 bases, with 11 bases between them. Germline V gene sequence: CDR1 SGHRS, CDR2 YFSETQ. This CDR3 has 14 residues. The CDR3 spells CASSLGSGQQPQHF. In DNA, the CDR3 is TGCGCCAGCAGCTTGGGATCAGGGCAACAGCCCCAGCATTTT.

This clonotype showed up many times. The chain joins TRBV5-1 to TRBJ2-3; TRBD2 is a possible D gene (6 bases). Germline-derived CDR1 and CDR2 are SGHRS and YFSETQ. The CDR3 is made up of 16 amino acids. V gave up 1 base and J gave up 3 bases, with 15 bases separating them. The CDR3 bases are TGCGCCAGCAGCTTGCTCTCCCGAGGAGGGACAGATACGCAGTATTTT. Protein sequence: CASSLLSRGGTDTQYF.

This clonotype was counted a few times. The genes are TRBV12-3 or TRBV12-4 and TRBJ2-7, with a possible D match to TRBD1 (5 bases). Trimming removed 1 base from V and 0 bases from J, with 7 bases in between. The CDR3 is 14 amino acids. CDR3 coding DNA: TGTGCCAGCAGTTTAGTGGACACCTCCTACGAGCAGTACTTC. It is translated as CASSLVDTSYEQYF.

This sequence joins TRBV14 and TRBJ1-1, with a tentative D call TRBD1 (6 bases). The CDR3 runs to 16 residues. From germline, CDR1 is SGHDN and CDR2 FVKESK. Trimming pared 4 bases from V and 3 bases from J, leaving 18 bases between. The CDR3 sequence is CASSRDTGRLYTEAFF. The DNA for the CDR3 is TGTGCCAGCAGCCGGGACACGGGGCGCCTGTACACTGAAGCTTTCTTT.

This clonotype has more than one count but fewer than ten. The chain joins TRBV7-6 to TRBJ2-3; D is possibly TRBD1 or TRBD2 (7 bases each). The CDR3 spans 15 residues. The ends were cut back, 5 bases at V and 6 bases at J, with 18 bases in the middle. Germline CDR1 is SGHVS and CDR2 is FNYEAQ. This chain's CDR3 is CASSPQGGGLDTQYF. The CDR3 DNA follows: TGTGCCAGCAGCCCCCAGGGGGGGGGCCTCGATACGCAGTATTTT.

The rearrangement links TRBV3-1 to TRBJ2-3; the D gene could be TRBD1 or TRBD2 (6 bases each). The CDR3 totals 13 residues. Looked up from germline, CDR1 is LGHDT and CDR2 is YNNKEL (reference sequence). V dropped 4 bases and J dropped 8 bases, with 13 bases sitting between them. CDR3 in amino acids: CASSPGGRGTQYF. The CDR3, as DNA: TGTGCCAGCAGCCCCGGGGGCCGCGGTACGCAGTATTTT.

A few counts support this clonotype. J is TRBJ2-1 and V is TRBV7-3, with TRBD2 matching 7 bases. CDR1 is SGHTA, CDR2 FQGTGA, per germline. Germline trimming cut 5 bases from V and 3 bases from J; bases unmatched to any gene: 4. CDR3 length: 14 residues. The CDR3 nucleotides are TGTGCCAGCAGCCCGGGGGGTGTCTACAATGAGCAGTTCTTC. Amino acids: CASSPGGVYNEQFF.

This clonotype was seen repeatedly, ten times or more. CDR3 sequence reads: CASSQNRGRLNSPLHF. The DNA for the CDR3 is TGTGCCAGCAGCCAGAACAGGGGGCGCTTAAATTCACCCCTCCACTTT. This chain joins TRBV4-2 and TRBJ1-6; 9 bases fit TRBD1. The CDR3 is 16 residues long. Per the germline V gene, CDR1 is LGHNA and CDR2 is YNFKEQ. V gave up 3 bases and J gave up 7 bases; unmatched junction bases: 7.

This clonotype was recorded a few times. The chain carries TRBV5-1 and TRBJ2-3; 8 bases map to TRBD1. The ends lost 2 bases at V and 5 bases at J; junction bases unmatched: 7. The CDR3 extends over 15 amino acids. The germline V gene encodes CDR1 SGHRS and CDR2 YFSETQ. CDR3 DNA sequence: TGCGCCAGCAGCTTCGGGGGACAGGCGGAAGATACGCAGTATTTT. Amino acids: CASSFGGQAEDTQYF.

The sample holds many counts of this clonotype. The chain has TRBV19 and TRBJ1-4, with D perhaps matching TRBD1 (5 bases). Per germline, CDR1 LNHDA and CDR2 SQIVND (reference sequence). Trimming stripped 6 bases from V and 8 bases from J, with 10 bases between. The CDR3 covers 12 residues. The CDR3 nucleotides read TGTGCCAGTAGGGGGGATGGAGAAAAACTGTTTTTT. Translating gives CASRGDGEKLFF.

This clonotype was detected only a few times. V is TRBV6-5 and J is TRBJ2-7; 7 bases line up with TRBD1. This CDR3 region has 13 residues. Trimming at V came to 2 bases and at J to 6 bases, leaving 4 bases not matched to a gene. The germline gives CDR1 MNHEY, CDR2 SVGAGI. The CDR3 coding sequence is TGTGCCAGCAGTTACCCTGGGACAGCCGAGCAGTACTTC. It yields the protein CASSYPGTAEQYF.